Listed here is a single T cell receptor (beta chain). As yet, its antigen is unknown. These data are taken from a study of cytomegalovirus exposure and HLA in healthy donors. The J segment lost 2 bases and the V segment lost 4 bases, leaving 5 bases of the junction unmatched. The CDR3 sequence is 15 residues long. CDR1 is WSHSY, CDR2 SAAADI, per germline. It was with 60 Vbeta and 13 Jbeta primers that the PCR ran. TCRdb's table, derived via immunoSEQ multiplex PCR, lists solely in-frame clones and lacks some. The sample holds approximately 160,000 clones; over 80% are singletons and the top ten take less than 1.6%. Study conclusions and caveats: Roughly uniform depth of sequencing across donors was assumed in presence/absence analyses. The study labeled roughly 160 TCR beta chains cytomegalovirus-associated. A later analysis reported that several of the most significant clusters appeared to be linked to common viral pathogens, among them Epstein-Barr virus.

This clonotype originated in a girl under 18 in good health and CMV-seropositive. V usage is TRBV10-2 and J usage is TRBJ2-7; 10 nucleotides line up with TRBD1. The sequenced material came from PBMCs. The CDR3 spells CASSVLGTGAYEQYF. The DNA of the CDR3 is TGCGCCAGCAGTGTCCTTGGGACAGGGGCCTACGAGCAGTACTTC.